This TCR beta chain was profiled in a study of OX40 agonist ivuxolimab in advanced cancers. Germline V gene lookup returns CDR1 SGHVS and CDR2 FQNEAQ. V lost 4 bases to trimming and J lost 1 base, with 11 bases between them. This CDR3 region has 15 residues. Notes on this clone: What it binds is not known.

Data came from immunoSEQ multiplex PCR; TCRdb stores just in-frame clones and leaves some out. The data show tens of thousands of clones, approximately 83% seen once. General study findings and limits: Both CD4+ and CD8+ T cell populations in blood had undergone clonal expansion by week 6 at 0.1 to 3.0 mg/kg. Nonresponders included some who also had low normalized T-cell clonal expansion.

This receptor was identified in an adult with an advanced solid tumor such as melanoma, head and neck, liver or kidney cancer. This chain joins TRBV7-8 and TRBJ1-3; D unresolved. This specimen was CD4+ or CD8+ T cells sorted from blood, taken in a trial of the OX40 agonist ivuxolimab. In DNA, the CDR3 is TGTGCCAGCAGCTCGGACCACAGTTCTGGAAACACCATATATTTT. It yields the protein CASSSDHSSGNTIYF.